What follows are 3 T cell receptor beta chains derived from one specimen sequenced in a study of T cell repertoires in cytomegalovirus infection. TCRdb reprocessed the reads with MiXCR, giving one entry per CDR3 protein. Of just under 500,000 distinct CDR3 sequences in the sample, around a third were seen once. These receptors are not linked to any known antigen. The specimen was cultured PBMCs, collected from culture after CMV antigen stimulation. These receptors were collected from a human donor in good health (CMV status not recorded). Some clones in this sample may be carry-over from other donors' samples.

V is TRBV6-6 and J is TRBJ1-4; D is unresolved. Germline-derived CDR1 and CDR2 are MNHNY and SVGAGI (reference sequence). CDR3 length equals 15 residues. Trimming took 0 bases from V and 7 from J, leaving 12 bases between them. The CDR3 region has the DNA TGTGCCAGCAGTTACTCGCCCCAAGTCGGTGAAAAACTGTTTTTT. Protein: CASSYSPQVGEKLFF.

This chain uses TRBV7-2 with TRBJ2-3; D not certain. This CDR3 contains 13 residues. The V and J ends lost 5 bases and 1 base respectively, with 7 bases between them. Germline V gives CDR1 SGHTA, CDR2 FQGNSA. The CDR3 region has the DNA TGTGCCAGCAGCCCGGCGGGCACAGATACGCAGTATTTT. Translation gives CASSPAGTDTQYF.

The chain has TRBV20-1 and TRBJ2-5; the D gene is possibly TRBD2 (5 bases). The V and J ends lost 4 bases and 6 bases respectively, with 12 bases between them. Per germline, CDR1 DFQATT and CDR2 SNEGSKA (reference sequence). The CDR3 length is 12 residues. CDR3: CSAIADSKTQYF. In nucleotides, the CDR3 is TGCAGTGCTATCGCGGACTCAAAGACCCAGTACTTC.